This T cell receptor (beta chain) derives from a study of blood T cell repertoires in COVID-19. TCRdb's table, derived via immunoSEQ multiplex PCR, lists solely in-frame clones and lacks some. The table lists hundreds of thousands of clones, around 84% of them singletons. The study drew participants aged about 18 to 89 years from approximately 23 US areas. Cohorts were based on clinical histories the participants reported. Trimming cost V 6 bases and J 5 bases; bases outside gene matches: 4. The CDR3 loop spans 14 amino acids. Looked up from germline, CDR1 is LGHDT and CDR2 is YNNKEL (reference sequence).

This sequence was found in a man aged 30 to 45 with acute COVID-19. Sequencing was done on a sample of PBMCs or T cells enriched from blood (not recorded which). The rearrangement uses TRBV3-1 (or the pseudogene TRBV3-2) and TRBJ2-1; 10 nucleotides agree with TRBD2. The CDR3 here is CASRFLAGDNEQFF. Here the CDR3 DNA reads TGTGCCAGCAGATTTCTAGCGGGGGACAATGAGCAGTTCTTC.